The 23 T cell receptor beta chains given below trace back to one sample, sequenced in a study of identical twins. TCRdb processed the 5' RACE reads anew with MiXCR; each CDR3 protein has one entry. This table holds hundreds of thousands of distinct CDR3 sequences, around 8.6% found once. The same sample was also studied in work on yellow fever vaccine responses in identical twins.

Sequenced sample: PBMCs. These receptors were obtained from a woman between 18 and 29 years old in good health.

This clonotype was counted only a few times. This chain uses TRBV3-1 with TRBJ1-6; 7 bases are a match to TRBD1. Germline V gene data show CDR1 as LGHDT and CDR2 as YNNKEL (reference sequence). V gave up 4 bases and J gave up 10 bases; unmatched junction bases: 13. The CDR3 covers 16 residues. The CDR3 here is CASSRTMAGGYSPLHF. CDR3 in DNA: TGTGCCAGCAGCCGAACTATGGCAGGGGGTTACTCACCCCTCCACTTT.

The chain couples TRBV6-1 to TRBJ2-1, with 9 bases that match TRBD2. The germline gives CDR1 MNHNS, CDR2 SASEGT. This CDR3 spans 13 amino acids. The V and J ends lost 8 bases and 6 bases, in that order; junction bases with no gene match: 5. The CDR3 reads CASGGLALNEQFF. CDR3 nucleotide sequence: TGTGCCAGCGGGGGACTAGCTCTCAATGAGCAGTTCTTC.

This clonotype was observed a few times. CDR3 DNA sequence: TGCGCCAGCACGAGGACTAGCGGCAACAATGAGCAGTTCTTC. Residues: CASTRTSGNNEQFF. The chain couples TRBV5-1 to TRBJ2-1; 10 bases are shared with TRBD2. The CDR3 contains 14 residues. The V segment lost 6 bases and the J segment 5 bases; nucleotides outside the gene matches: 5. Germline V gene lookup returns CDR1 SGHRS and CDR2 YFSETQ.

Only a few counts were recorded for this clonotype. This chain connects TRBV19 to TRBJ1-4; perhaps TRBD1 as D (5 bases). Germline V gene data show CDR1 as LNHDA and CDR2 as SQIVND (reference sequence). The CDR3 spans 11 residues. The germline V and J ends were trimmed by 5 bases and 9 bases, with 7 bases remaining between them. The CDR3 loop reads CASSPGQKLFF. The CDR3 nucleotides are TGTGCCAGTAGTCCGGGACAAAAACTGTTTTTT.

The chain has TRBV6-1 and TRBJ2-7; TRBD2 aligns across 8 bases. The ends lost 3 bases at V and 0 bases at J; junction bases unmatched: 4. The CDR3 sequence is 15 residues long. In germline, CDR1 is MNHNS, CDR2 SASEGT. The CDR3 is CASSDTGGSSYEQYF. The CDR3 nucleotides are TGTGCCAGCAGTGATACGGGAGGGAGCTCCTACGAGCAGTACTTC.

The rearrangement links TRBV7-3 to TRBJ2-3; 11 positions agree with TRBD1. This CDR3 is built from 17 residues. Germline-derived CDR1 and CDR2 are SGHTA and FQGTGA. V lost 5 bases to trimming and J lost 0 bases; unmatched junction nucleotides: 7. The CDR3 is CASSPRTGGISTDTQYF. CDR3 nucleotide sequence: TGTGCCAGCAGCCCACGGACAGGGGGCATTAGCACAGATACGCAGTATTTT.

The chain uses TRBV25-1 and TRBJ1-5; 8 nucleotides agree with TRBD1. The germline gives CDR1 MGHDK, CDR2 SYGVNS. Losses at the gene ends were 3 bases for V and 6 bases for J; bases not matched to a gene: 4. The CDR3 is made up of 14 amino acids. This chain's CDR3 is CASSEGQGAQPQHF. CDR3 sequence (DNA): TGTGCCAGCAGTGAGGGGCAGGGGGCTCAGCCCCAGCATTTT.

Ten or more counts support this clonotype. The J gene is TRBJ2-1, the V gene TRBV29-1; tentative D call: TRBD2 (6 bases). This CDR3 is built from 13 residues. V gave up 5 bases and J gave up 0 bases, with 8 bases separating them. Per the germline V gene, CDR1 is SQVTM and CDR2 is ANQGSEA. This chain's CDR3 is CSVTGSSYNEQFF. The DNA for the CDR3 is TGCAGCGTTACCGGGAGCTCCTACAATGAGCAGTTCTTC.

This clonotype has ten or more counts. This chain uses TRBV11-1 with TRBJ2-3; 8 bases fit TRBD2. CDR1 and CDR2 (germline): SGHAT, FQDESV (reference sequence). The J segment lost 0 bases and the V segment lost 5 bases, leaving 16 bases of the junction unmatched. The CDR3 is 19 residues long. This CDR3 reads CASSLPLAAEMFSTDTQYF. The CDR3 nucleotides read TGTGCCAGCAGCCTTCCACTAGCGGCGGAAATGTTTAGCACAGATACGCAGTATTTT. The full variable domain, with the rest looked up from reference TRBV11-1 and TRBJ2-3, is EAEVAQSPRYKITEKSQAVAFWCDPISGHATLYWYRQILGQGPELLVQFQDESVVDDSQLPKDRFSAERLKGVDSTLKIQPAELGDSAMYLCASSLPLAAEMFSTDTQYFGPGTRLTVL.

This clonotype has just a few counts. The rearrangement joins TRBV20-1 to TRBJ2-1; the match to TRBD1 covers 7 bases. Germline-derived CDR1 and CDR2 are DFQATT and SNEGSKA (reference sequence). The CDR3 is 15 residues long. The trim removed 1 base at V and 0 bases at J, leaving 3 bases unmatched. The CDR3 coding sequence is TGCAGTGCTAGAGGGGGACAGAGCTCCTACAATGAGCAGTTCTTC. Protein product: CSARGGQSSYNEQFF.

This clonotype was detected ten times or more. The chain employs TRBV12-3 or TRBV12-4 and TRBJ2-1, with D possibly matching TRBD2 (7 bases). This CDR3 contains 15 residues. Between the trimmed V and J ends, which lost 1 base and 6 bases, there was a span of 13 bases. The CDR3, as DNA: TGTGCCAGCAGTTTAGTGGTGAGGGGGGGCAATGAGCAGTTCTTC. Protein: CASSLVVRGGNEQFF.

This rearrangement joins TRBV7-2 to TRBJ1-6; a possible D gene is TRBD1 (6 bases). Trimming left V 3 bases short and J 10 bases short, with 10 bases between. This CDR3 is 13 amino acids long. Germline CDR1 is SGHTA and CDR2 is FQGNSA. CDR3 coding DNA: TGTGCCAGCAGCTTGGGGGGGCTCTCACCCCTCCACTTT. Its translation is CASSLGGLSPLHF.

This clonotype was found many times. The chain is built from TRBV29-1 and TRBJ2-1; 9 positions match TRBD2. Germline-derived CDR1 and CDR2 are SQVTM and ANQGSEA. The junction had 4 bases not matched to a gene; V was cut back by 3 bases and J by 4 bases. The CDR3 extends over 14 amino acids. The chain's CDR3 is CSVDGTSGYNEQFF. Written as DNA, the CDR3 is TGCAGCGTTGACGGCACTAGCGGGTACAATGAGCAGTTCTTC.

The V gene is TRBV11-2, the J gene TRBJ2-1, with a tentative D call TRBD1 (5 bases). The CDR3 contains 18 residues. Germline values: CDR1 SGHAT, CDR2 FQNNGV. Trimming pared 2 bases from V and 4 bases from J, leaving 21 bases between. The CDR3 loop reads CASSLFPGPGKIYNEQFF. The CDR3 DNA follows: TGTGCCAGCAGCTTATTCCCCGGGCCAGGGAAAATATACAATGAGCAGTTCTTC. Combining the CDR3 with reference TRBV11-2 and TRBJ2-1 gives the whole variable domain EAGVAQSPRYKIIEKRQSVAFWCNPISGHATLYWYQQILGQGPKLLIQFQNNGVVDDSQLPKDRFSAERLKGVDSTLKIQPAKLEDSAVYLCASSLFPGPGKIYNEQFFGPGTRLTVL.

The genes are TRBV10-3 and TRBJ2-2; D may be TRBD2 (6 bases). Per the germline V gene, CDR1 is ENHRY and CDR2 is SYGVKD. This CDR3 region has 15 residues. V was clipped by 4 bases and J by 4 bases, with 13 bases between them. This CDR3 is CAISALNSGTGELFF. The CDR3 DNA follows: TGTGCCATCAGTGCCTTAAATAGCGGCACCGGGGAGCTGTTTTTT.

This clonotype was counted between two and nine times. This chain connects TRBV19 to TRBJ2-2; 10 nucleotides line up with TRBD1. Germline V gene lookup returns CDR1 LNHDA and CDR2 SQIVND (reference sequence). The CDR3 has 17 residues. V was clipped by 5 bases and J by 8 bases; unmatched bases: 14. CDR3 sequence (DNA): TGTGCCAGTAGTGGCCTTGTCGGGACAGGGGATCGAGGGGAGCTGTTTTTT. It is translated as CASSGLVGTGDRGELFF. Looking up the rest from reference TRBV19 and TRBJ2-2 gives the full variable domain: DGGITQSPKYLFRKEGQNVTLSCEQNLNHDAMYWYRQDPGQGLRLIYYSQIVNDFQKGDIAEGYSVSREKKESFPLTVTSAQKNPTAFYLCASSGLVGTGDRGELFFGEGSRLTVL.

This clonotype has a count of ten or more. The V gene is TRBV12-3 or TRBV12-4, the J gene TRBJ2-3; TRBD2 agrees at 7 bases. After removal of 8 bases from V and 4 bases from J, the junction contained 6 bases not matched to a gene. The CDR3 sequence is 13 residues long. CDR3: CASGRDEPDTQYF. CDR3 coding DNA: TGTGCCAGCGGGAGGGATGAGCCAGATACGCAGTATTTT.

This clonotype was recorded many times. V and J are TRBV5-1 and TRBJ2-1; 12 bases agree with TRBD2. CDR3 length: 14 amino acids. The junction had 6 bases not matched to a gene; V was cut back by 0 bases and J by 14 bases. The germline V gene has CDR1 SGHRS and CDR2 YFSETQ. DNA for the CDR3: TGCGCCAGCAGCTTGGATCCTAGCGGGAGGGCCGAGTTCTTC. Amino acid sequence: CASSLDPSGRAEFF.

At least ten counts were recorded for this clonotype. The J gene is TRBJ1-6, the V gene TRBV6-2 or TRBV6-3; D not resolved. The V end lost 8 bases, the J end lost 8 bases, and 13 bases lay between the germline ends. Germline CDR1 and CDR2: MNHEY and SVGEGT. The CDR3 runs to 13 residues. The CDR3: CASSHGMDSPLHF. The CDR3 bases are TGTGCCAGCTCCCATGGGATGGATTCACCCCTCCACTTT.

This clonotype was picked up a small number of times. The rearrangement links TRBV27 to TRBJ2-2; possibly TRBD1 or TRBD2 for D (7 bases each). V was clipped by 2 bases and J by 7 bases, with 17 bases between them. This CDR3 has 16 amino acids. Germline assignment: CDR1 MNHEY and CDR2 SMNVEV (reference sequence). The CDR3 DNA sequence: TGTGCCAGCAGTTTAGGGAGGGGGCGCTTTAGCGGGGAGCTGTTTTTT. Amino acids: CASSLGRGRFSGELFF.

The chain carries TRBV29-1 and TRBJ2-7; D might be TRBD1 (5 bases). The germline V gene has CDR1 SQVTM and CDR2 ANQGSEA. Trimming shortened V by 7 bases and J by 3 bases, and 13 bases separated the two germline ends. CDR3 length equals 12 residues. The CDR3 nucleotides are TGCAGCGCTGCAGGGCAGGGCTACGAGCAGTACTTC. It codes for CSAAGQGYEQYF.

V usage is TRBV4-1 and J usage is TRBJ2-2, with TRBD2 matching over 9 bases. This CDR3 spans 17 amino acids. CDR1 is MGHRA, CDR2 YSYEKL, per germline. Germline trimming cut 0 bases from V and 7 bases from J; bases unmatched to any gene: 9. The chain's CDR3 is CASSQDSVLAGDGELFF. CDR3 coding DNA: TGCGCCAGCAGCCAAGATAGTGTCTTAGCGGGGGACGGGGAGCTGTTTTTT.

This chain joins TRBV7-3 and TRBJ2-7, with D possibly being TRBD1 or TRBD2 (5 bases each). V lost 5 bases and J lost 7, with 15 bases in between. Germline V lookup: CDR1 SGHTA, CDR2 FQGTGA. The CDR3 spans 13 residues. The CDR3 DNA reads TGTGCCAGCAGCCGGGACCCCTGGGAGGAGCAGTACTTC. This codes for CASSRDPWEEQYF.